The T cell receptor beta chain described here comes from a study of cytotoxic CD8 clonotypes in ibrutinib-treated CLL. Study information: Response samples were obtained once patients had received a median 12 months of treatment, range 6 to 36.

General study results and limits: Having risen at ibrutinib response, clonality had fallen back toward baseline by progression. There were few public clonotypes, and on treatment they contracted or stayed stable.

A remark on this clone: Its antigen is currently unknown.

Here immunoSEQ multiplex PCR was the method, and the copy in TCRdb shows in-frame clones only, minus some. The sample records tens of thousands of clones, approximately 90% being singletons. The TCR originated in a human donor with chronic lymphocytic leukemia. The specimen comprised PBMCs, sampled after 12 months of ibrutinib treatment.

CDR3 sequence (DNA): TGCAGCGTTGCGGGACTAGCGGGAGAGGGGGCCCCGGAAGATACGCAGTATTTT. It encodes CSVAGLAGEGAPEDTQYF. The chain recombines TRBV29-1 with TRBJ2-3; the match to TRBD2 covers 14 bases. CDR1 SQVTM and CDR2 ANQGSEA come from the germline V gene. The CDR3 spans 18 residues. The junction had 14 bases not matched to a gene; V was cut back by 4 bases and J by 5 bases.